This entry features one TCR beta chain sequence. Antigen specificity is unknown. These data belong to a study of T cell responses to AZD1222 COVID-19 vaccine. Whole-study findings and limits: Per reports, nearly half of all spike-specific TCRs target regions that are unmutated in variants. Seropositive at baseline were only a handful of AZD1222 recipients. Donors in the cohort were predominantly white British and more often female, and clonal diversity was possibly underestimated. An increase in Spike-specific TCR breadth and depth was observed after two AZD1222 doses.

Assay: immunoSEQ multiplex PCR; the TCRdb copy retains only in-frame clones and omits some. The sample holds roughly 200,000 clones, 85% to 95% seen once. This CDR3 comprises 15 residues. From germline, CDR1 is MNHEY and CDR2 SVGAGI. The V gene end was trimmed by 8 bases and the J gene end by 0 bases; junction bases not matched to a gene: 9. The specimen comprised peripheral blood, sampled on day 0 of MenACWY control vaccination. This TCR was recovered from an adult in good health. This chain uses TRBV6-5 with TRBJ2-7, with TRBD2 identical over 8 bases. CDR3 in amino acids: CASLDPGGSSYEQYF. CDR3 coding DNA: TGTGCCAGCCTGGATCCGGGGGGGAGCTCCTACGAGCAGTACTTC.